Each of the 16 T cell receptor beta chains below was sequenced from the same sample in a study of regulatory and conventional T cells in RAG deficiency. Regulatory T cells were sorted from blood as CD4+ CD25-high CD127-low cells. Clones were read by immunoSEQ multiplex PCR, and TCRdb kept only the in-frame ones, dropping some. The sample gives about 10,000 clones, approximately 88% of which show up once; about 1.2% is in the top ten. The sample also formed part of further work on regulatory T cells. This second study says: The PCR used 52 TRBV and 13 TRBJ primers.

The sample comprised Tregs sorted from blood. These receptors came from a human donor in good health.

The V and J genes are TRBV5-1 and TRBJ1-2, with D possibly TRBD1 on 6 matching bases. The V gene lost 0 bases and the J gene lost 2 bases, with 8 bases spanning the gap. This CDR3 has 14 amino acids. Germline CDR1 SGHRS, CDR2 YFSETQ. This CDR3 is CASSLDGTNYGYTF. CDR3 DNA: TGCGCCAGCAGCTTGGATGGGACAAACTATGGCTACACCTTC.

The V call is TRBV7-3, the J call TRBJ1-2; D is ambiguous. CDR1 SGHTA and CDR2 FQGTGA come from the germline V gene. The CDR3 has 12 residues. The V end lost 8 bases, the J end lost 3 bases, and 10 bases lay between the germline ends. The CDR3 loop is CASGEGDYGYTF. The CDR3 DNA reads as TGTGCCAGCGGGGAGGGAGACTATGGCTACACCTTC.

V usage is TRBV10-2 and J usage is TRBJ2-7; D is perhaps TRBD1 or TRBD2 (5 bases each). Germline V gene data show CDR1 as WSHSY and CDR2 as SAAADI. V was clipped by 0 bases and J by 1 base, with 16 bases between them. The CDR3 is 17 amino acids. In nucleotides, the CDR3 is TGCGCCAGCAGTGAGTCGTTCCATCGGGACGGTTCCTACGAGCAGTACTTC. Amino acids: CASSESFHRDGSYEQYF.

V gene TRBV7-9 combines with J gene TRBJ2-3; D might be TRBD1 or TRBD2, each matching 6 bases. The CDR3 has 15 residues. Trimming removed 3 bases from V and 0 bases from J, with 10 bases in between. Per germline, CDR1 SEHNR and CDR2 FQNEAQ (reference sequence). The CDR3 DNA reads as TGTGCCAGCAGCTTCGAAGGGGGGAGCACAGATACGCAGTATTTT. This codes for CASSFEGGSTDTQYF.

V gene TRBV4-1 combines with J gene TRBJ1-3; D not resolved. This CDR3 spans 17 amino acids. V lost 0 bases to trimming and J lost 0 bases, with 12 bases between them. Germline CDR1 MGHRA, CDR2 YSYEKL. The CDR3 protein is CASSQDPQQNSGNTIYF. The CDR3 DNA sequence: TGCGCCAGCAGCCAAGATCCACAGCAGAACTCTGGAAACACCATATATTTT.

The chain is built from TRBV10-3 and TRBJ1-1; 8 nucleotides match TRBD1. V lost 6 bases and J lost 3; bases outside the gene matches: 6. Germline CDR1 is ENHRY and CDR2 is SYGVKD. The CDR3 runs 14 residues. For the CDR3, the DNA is TGTGCCATCAGATGGGACAGGAGGGACACTGAAGCTTTCTTT. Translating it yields CAIRWDRRDTEAFF.

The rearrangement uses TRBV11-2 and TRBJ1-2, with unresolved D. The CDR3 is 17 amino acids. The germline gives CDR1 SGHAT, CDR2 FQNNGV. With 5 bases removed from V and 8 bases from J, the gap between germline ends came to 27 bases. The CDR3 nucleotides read TGTGCCAGCAGCCCTCTCCTGATGTTAACCTCCCTTGAGGGCTACACCTTC. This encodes CASSPLLMLTSLEGYTF.

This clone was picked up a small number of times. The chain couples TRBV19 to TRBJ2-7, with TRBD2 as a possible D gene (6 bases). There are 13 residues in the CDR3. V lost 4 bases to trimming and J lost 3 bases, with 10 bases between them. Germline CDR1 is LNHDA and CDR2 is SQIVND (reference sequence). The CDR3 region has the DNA TGTGCCAGTAGTAAGGGCGGGGTCTACGAGCAGTACTTC. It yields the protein CASSKGGVYEQYF.

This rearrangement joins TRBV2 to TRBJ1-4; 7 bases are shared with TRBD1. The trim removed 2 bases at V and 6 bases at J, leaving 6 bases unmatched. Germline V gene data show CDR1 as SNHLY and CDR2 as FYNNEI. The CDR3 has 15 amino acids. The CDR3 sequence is CASSELAGGDEKLFF. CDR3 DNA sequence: TGTGCCAGCAGTGAATTGGCAGGGGGGGATGAAAAACTGTTTTTT.

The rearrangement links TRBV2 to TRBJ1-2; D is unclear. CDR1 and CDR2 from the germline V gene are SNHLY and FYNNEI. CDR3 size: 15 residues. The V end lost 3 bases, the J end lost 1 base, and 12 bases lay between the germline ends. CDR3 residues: CASSDVLKLNYGYTF. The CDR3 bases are TGTGCCAGCAGTGACGTCCTAAAACTTAACTATGGCTACACCTTC. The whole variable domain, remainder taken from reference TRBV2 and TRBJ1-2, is EPEVTQTPSHQVTQMGQEVILRCVPISNHLYFYWYRQILGQKVEFLVSFYNNEISEKSEIFDDQFSVERPDGSNFTLKIRSTKLEDSAMYFCASSDVLKLNYGYTFGSGTRLTVV.

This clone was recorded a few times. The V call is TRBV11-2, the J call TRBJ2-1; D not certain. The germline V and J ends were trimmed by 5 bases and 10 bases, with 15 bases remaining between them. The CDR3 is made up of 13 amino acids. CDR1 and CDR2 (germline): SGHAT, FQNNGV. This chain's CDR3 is CASSTQLRLEQFF. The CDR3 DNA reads TGTGCCAGCAGCACCCAACTCCGTTTAGAGCAGTTCTTC.

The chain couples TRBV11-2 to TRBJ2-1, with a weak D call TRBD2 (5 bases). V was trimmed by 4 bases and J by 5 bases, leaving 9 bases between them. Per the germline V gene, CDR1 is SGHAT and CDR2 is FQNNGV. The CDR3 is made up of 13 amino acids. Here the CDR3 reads CASSSRGNNEQFF. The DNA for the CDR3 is TGTGCCAGCAGCTCTAGAGGGAACAATGAGCAGTTCTTC.

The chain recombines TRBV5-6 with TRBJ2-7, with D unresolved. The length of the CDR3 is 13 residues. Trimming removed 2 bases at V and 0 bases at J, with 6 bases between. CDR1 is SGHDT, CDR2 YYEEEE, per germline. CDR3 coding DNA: TGTGCCAGCAGCTTCCCCAACTCCTACGAGCAGTACTTC. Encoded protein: CASSFPNSYEQYF.

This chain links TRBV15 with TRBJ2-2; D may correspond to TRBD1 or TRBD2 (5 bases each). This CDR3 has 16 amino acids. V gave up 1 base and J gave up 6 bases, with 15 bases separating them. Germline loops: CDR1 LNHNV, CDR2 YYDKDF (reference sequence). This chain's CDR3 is CATSRGGPARSGELFF. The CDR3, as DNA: TGTGCCACCAGCAGAGGGGGACCCGCGAGGTCCGGGGAGCTGTTTTTT.

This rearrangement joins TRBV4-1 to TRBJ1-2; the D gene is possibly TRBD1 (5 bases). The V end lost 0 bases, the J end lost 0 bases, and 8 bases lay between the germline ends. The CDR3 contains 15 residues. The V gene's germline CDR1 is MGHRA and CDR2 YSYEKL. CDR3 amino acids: CASSQDDRANYGYTF. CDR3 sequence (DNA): TGCGCCAGCAGCCAAGATGACAGAGCTAACTATGGCTACACCTTC.

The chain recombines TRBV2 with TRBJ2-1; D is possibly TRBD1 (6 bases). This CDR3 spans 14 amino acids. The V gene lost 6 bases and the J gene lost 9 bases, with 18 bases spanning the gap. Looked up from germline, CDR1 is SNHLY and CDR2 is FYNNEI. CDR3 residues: CASSDTITGSEQFF. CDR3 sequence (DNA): TGTGCCAGCAGCGACACCATCACAGGGAGTGAGCAGTTCTTC.